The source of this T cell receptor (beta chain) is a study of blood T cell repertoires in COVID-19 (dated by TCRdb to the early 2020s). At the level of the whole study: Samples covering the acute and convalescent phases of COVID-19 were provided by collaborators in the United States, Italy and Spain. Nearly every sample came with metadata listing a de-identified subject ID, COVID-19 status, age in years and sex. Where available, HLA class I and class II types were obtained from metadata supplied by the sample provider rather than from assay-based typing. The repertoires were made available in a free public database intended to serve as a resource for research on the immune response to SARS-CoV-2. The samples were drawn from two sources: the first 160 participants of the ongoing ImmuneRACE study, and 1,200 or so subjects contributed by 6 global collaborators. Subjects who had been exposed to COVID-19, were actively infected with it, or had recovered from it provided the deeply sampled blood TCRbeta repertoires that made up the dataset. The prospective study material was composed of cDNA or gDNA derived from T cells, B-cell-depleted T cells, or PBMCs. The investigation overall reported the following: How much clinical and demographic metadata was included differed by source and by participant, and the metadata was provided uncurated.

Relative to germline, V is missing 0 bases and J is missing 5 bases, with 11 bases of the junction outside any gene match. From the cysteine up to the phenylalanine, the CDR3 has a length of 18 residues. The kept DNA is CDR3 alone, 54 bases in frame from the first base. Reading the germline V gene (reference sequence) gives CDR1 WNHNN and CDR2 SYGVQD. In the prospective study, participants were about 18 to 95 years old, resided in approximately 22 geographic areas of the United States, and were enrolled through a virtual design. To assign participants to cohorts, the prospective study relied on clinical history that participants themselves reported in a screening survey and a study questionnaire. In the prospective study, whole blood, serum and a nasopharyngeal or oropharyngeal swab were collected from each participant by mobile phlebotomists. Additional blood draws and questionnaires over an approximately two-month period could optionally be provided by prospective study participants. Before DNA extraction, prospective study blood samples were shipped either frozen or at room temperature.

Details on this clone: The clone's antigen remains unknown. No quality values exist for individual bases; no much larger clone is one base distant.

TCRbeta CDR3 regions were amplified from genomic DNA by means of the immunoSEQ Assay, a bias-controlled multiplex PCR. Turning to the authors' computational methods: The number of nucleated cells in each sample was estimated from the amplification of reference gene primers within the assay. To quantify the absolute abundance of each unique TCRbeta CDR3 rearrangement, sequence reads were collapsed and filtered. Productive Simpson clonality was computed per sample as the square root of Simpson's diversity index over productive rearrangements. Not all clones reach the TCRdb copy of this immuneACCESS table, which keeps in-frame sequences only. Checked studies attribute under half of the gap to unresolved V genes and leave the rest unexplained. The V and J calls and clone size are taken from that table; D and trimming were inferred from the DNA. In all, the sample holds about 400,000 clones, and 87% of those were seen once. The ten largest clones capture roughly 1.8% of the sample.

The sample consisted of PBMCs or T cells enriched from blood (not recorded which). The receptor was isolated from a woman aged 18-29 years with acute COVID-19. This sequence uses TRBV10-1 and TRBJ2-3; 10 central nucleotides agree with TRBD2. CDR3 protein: CASSESTLASGSRDTQYF. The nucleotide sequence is TGCGCCAGCAGTGAGTCGACTCTGGCTAGCGGGAGTCGAGATACGCAGTATTTT.